Many counts were recorded for the clone carrying this TCR beta chain. The data were taken from a study of regulatory T cells in long-lasting Graves disease. Construction of the TCR beta libraries employed iRepertoire HTBI primers in conjunction with Arm-PCR of CDR3 regions. TCRdb re-derived calls from the multiplex PCR reads in MiXCR, one entry per CDR3 protein. Of hundreds of thousands of distinct CDR3 sequences in the sample, approximately 12% are singletons; the top ten hold almost 9%. This CDR3 has 14 amino acids. Germline-derived CDR1 and CDR2 are DFQATT and SNEGSKA (reference sequence). V gave up 0 bases and J gave up 10 bases, with 13 bases separating them. Time point denoted: newly diagnosed GD, antithyroid drugs for less than 3 months. PBMC RNA served as the TCR library source. Another study also made use of these data, one on T cells in Graves' hyperthyroidism and ophthalmopathy. From that study: It was considered stable Graves' hyperthyroidism when ophthalmopathy did not progress within 18 months. Diagnosis rested on symptoms, serum thyroxine and TRAb, thyroid ultrasound, and orbital computed tomography. Peripheral blood also featured most of the thyroid clonotypes expanded above 0.001. Using 13 V-J features, a model discriminated ophthalmopathy from stable hyperthyroidism.

The V gene is TRBV20-1, the J gene TRBJ1-6; D is unclear. This clonotype was obtained from a woman in her twenties or thirties with Graves disease. The specimen comprised peripheral blood mononuclear cells (PBMCs), sampled at new diagnosis, from a patient treated with antithyroid drugs. The CDR3 DNA reads as TGCAGTGCTAGAGATCCCGAATCAGGCTCACCCCTCCACTTT. It yields the protein CSARDPESGSPLHF.